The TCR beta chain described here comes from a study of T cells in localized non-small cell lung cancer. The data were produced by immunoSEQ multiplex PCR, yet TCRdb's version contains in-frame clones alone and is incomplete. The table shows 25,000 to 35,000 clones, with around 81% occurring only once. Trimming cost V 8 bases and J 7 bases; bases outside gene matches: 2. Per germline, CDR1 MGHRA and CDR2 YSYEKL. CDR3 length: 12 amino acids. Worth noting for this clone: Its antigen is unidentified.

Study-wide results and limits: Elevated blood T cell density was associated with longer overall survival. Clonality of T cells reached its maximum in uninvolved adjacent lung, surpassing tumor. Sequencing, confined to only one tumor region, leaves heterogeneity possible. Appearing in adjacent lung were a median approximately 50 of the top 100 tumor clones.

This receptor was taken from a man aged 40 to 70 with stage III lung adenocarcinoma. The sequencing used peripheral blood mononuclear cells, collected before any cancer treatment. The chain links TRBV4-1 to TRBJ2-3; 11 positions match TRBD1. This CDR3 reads CASGQGANTQYF. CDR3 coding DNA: TGCGCCAGCGGACAGGGGGCGAATACGCAGTATTTT.